These 16 T cell receptor beta chains originate from one sample sequenced in a study of T cells in Graves' hyperthyroidism and ophthalmopathy (dated by TCRdb to the late 2010s). Libraries were constructed by multiplex PCR. Sequencing instrument: Illumina HiSeq 2000. The TCR beta CDR3 regions were amplified from RNA transcripts. The first round of RT-PCR for the TCR CDR3 was performed with the HTBI primer set and the Qiagen OneStep RT-PCR kit. In-frame beta chains were kept once TCRdb had trimmed the public reads at Q25 with fastp and called clones with MiXCR. When rows share a CDR3 protein, they turn into one entry using the most common DNA and genes. A total of 500,000 to 600,000 distinct CDR3 sequences appear in this sample, around 42% of them only once. Clones ranked in the top ten supply around 17% of the sample. Sequenced input: peripheral blood or thyroid tissue (not recorded which). Source of these receptors: an adult woman with Graves' disease, either hyperthyroidism or ophthalmopathy (not recorded which).

This clonotype has only one observation. The chain carries TRBV7-3 and TRBJ1-4, with 9 bases lining up with TRBD1. The germline CDR1 and CDR2 sequences are SGHTA and FQGTGA. V shed 4 bases, J shed 8 bases, and the junction held 8 bases outside the gene matches. This CDR3 is built from 15 residues. This CDR3 reads CASSSPQGAIEKLFF. DNA for the CDR3: TGTGCCAGCAGCTCACCACAGGGGGCAATAGAAAAACTGTTTTTT. The full variable domain, with the rest looked up from reference TRBV7-3 and TRBJ1-4, is GAGVSQTPSNKVTEKGKYVELRCDPISGHTALYWYRQSLGQGPEFLIYFQGTGAADDSGLPNDRFFAVRPEGSVSTLKIQRTERGDSAVYLCASSSPQGAIEKLFFGSGTQLSVL.

This clonotype was detected ten times or more. This chain connects TRBV3-1 to TRBJ2-5; 7 nucleotides match TRBD2. In germline, CDR1 is LGHDT, CDR2 YNNKEL (reference sequence). The trim removed 4 bases at V and 4 bases at J, leaving 6 bases unmatched. This CDR3 spans 14 amino acids. CDR3 coding DNA: TGTGCCAGCAGCCCGAGGGGCGGGAGAGAGACCCAGTACTTC. Translation: CASSPRGGRETQYF.

This clonotype was seen repeatedly, ten times or more. J is TRBJ2-5 and V is TRBV3-1; D is perhaps TRBD1 (7 bases). V was cut by 1 base and J by 11 bases, with 20 bases left in between. CDR3 length: 15 residues. Germline CDR1 reads LGHDT; CDR2 reads YNNKEL (reference sequence). The CDR3 nucleotides read TGTGCCAGCAGCCAAGGTTCGGGACCAGGGGGGACGCAGTACTTC. It translates to CASSQGSGPGGTQYF.

This clonotype appeared a few times. V usage is TRBV20-1 and J usage is TRBJ2-2; no definite D call. The CDR3 is made up of 12 amino acids. Germline CDR1 and CDR2: DFQATT and SNEGSKA (reference sequence). The V and J ends lost 2 bases and 5 bases respectively, with 6 bases between them. As DNA, the CDR3 is TGCAGTGCTAGACGTAGAACCGGGGAGCTGTTTTTT. Protein product: CSARRRTGELFF.

This clonotype was detected only a few times. The chain has TRBV7-2 and TRBJ2-6, with D tentatively TRBD1 (6 bases). Germline lookup yields CDR1 SGHTA and CDR2 FQGNSA. The CDR3 runs to 18 residues. The V end was cut by 6 bases, the J end by 0 bases, with 18 bases between. CDR3 DNA: TGTGCCAGCAGTTCCCCTGGACAGACCAGCTCTGGGGCCAACGTCCTGACTTTC. This encodes CASSSPGQTSSGANVLTF.

The chain is built from TRBV19 and TRBJ2-6, with D perhaps assigned TRBD1 or TRBD2 (5 bases each). Germline assignment: CDR1 LNHDA and CDR2 SQIVND (reference sequence). Trimming shortened V by 7 bases and J by 0 bases, and 10 bases separated the two germline ends. The CDR3 has 15 amino acids. CDR3 in amino acids: CASKWGYSGANVLTF. The DNA of the CDR3 is TGTGCCAGTAAATGGGGGTACTCTGGGGCCAACGTCCTGACTTTC.

The gene calls are TRBV9 and TRBJ1-2; 7 bases are a match to TRBD1. CDR1 SGDLS and CDR2 YYNGEE come from the germline V gene. The trim removed 3 bases at V and 4 bases at J, leaving 12 bases unmatched. The CDR3 has 16 residues. CDR3 sequence (DNA): TGTGCCAGCAGCGGGACACAGGGGAAGGCGACCTATGGCTACACCTTC. This codes for CASSGTQGKATYGYTF.

The rearrangement links TRBV20-1 to TRBJ1-1; D may be TRBD1 (6 bases). Trimming left V 0 bases short and J 1 base short, with 15 bases between. The germline V gene has CDR1 DFQATT and CDR2 SNEGSKA (reference sequence). The CDR3 loop spans 16 amino acids. CDR3 nucleotide sequence: TGCAGTGCTAGAGATACGGCAGGGGCTAGGAACACTGAAGCTTTCTTT. It codes for CSARDTAGARNTEAFF.

The rearrangement links TRBV28 to TRBJ2-7, with D possibly being TRBD1 (6 bases). This CDR3 spans 15 amino acids. The V and J ends lost 3 bases and 2 bases respectively, with 14 bases between them. Looked up from germline, CDR1 is MDHEN and CDR2 is SYDVKM. The DNA for the CDR3 is TGTGCCAGCAGTTTCCAGGGGCCGGCGGCCTACGAGCAGTACTTC. It translates to CASSFQGPAAYEQYF.

This clonotype was seen repeatedly, ten times or more. The rearrangement joins TRBV7-2 to TRBJ1-1, with D possibly matching TRBD1 (5 bases). There are 14 residues in the CDR3. V was pared by 5 bases and J by 1 base, with 11 bases between. Germline V gene sequence: CDR1 SGHTA, CDR2 FQGNSA. The CDR3 region has the DNA TGTGCCAGCAGCGCGCAGGGAGGGAACACTGAAGCTTTCTTT. It encodes CASSAQGGNTEAFF.

Details on this clonotype: One end of the junction does not line up with germline, which may come from a read error. The chain joins TRBV4-1 to TRBJ1-2; D remains ambiguous. Germline CDR1 and CDR2: MGHRA and YSYEKL. The CDR3 is 14 residues long. CDR3 nucleotide sequence: TGCGCCAGCAACCAAAGGCAGCTTAATTATGGCTACACCTTC. Translated: CASNQRQLNYGYTF.

This clonotype was seen many times. V is TRBV28 and J is TRBJ1-5; unclear D gene. V was trimmed by 6 bases and J by 6 bases, leaving 9 bases between them. Germline V gene lookup returns CDR1 MDHEN and CDR2 SYDVKM. The CDR3 totals 12 residues. CDR3 protein: CASSGLGQPQHF. CDR3 DNA: TGTGCCAGCAGCGGACTTGGTCAGCCCCAGCATTTT.

In its sample, this clonotype was seen once. The chain carries TRBV15 and TRBJ1-2; TRBD1 is a possible D gene (6 bases). Germline assignment: CDR1 LNHNV and CDR2 YYDKDF (reference sequence). V shed 3 bases and J shed 4 bases, with 12 bases lying between them. The CDR3 covers 14 residues. CDR3 DNA: TGTGCCACCAGCAGCAACAGGGTGACCTATGGCTACACCTTC. It translates to CATSSNRVTYGYTF. Combining the CDR3 with reference TRBV15 and TRBJ1-2 gives the whole variable domain DAMVIQNPRYQVTQFGKPVTLSCSQTLNHNVMYWYQQKSSQAPKLLFHYYDKDFNNEADTPDNFQSRRPNTSFCFLDIRSPGLGDTAMYLCATSSNRVTYGYTFGSGTRLTVV.

The rearrangement uses TRBV10-2 and TRBJ1-2, with a possible D match to TRBD1 (5 bases). Germline V gives CDR1 WSHSY, CDR2 SAAADI. V was clipped by 7 bases and J by 5 bases, with 17 bases between them. This CDR3 region has 14 residues. The CDR3 protein is CASTPSGLSYGYTF. The CDR3 bases are TGCGCCAGCACACCCTCGGGACTGAGTTATGGCTACACCTTC.

The gene calls are TRBV7-8 and TRBJ2-7; 8 positions match TRBD2. The CDR3 is made up of 14 amino acids. With 5 bases clipped from V and 4 bases from J, the junction kept 7 bases outside the gene matches. CDR1 and CDR2 (germline): SGHVS, FQNEAQ. CDR3 loop: CASSVGGLEYEQYF. The CDR3 region has the DNA TGTGCCAGCAGCGTAGGGGGACTAGAGTACGAGCAGTACTTC. Looking up the rest from reference TRBV7-8 and TRBJ2-7 gives the full variable domain: GAGVSQSPRYKVAKRGQDVALRCDPISGHVSLFWYQQALGQGPEFLTYFQNEAQLDKSGLPSDRFFAERPEGSVSTLKIQRTQQEDSAVYLCASSVGGLEYEQYFGPGTRLTVT.

A few counts support this clonotype. This chain joins TRBV15 and TRBJ1-2, with 7 bases fitting TRBD1. After removal of 5 bases from V and 4 bases from J, the junction contained 7 bases not matched to a gene. The V gene's germline CDR1 is LNHNV and CDR2 YYDKDF (reference sequence). This CDR3 has 14 residues. The DNA for the CDR3 is TGTGCCACCAGCCTAGTTGGGGACAGCTATGGCTACACCTTC. Its translation: CATSLVGDSYGYTF.